What follows are 23 T cell receptor beta chains derived from one specimen sequenced in a study of control samples from healthy donors and cancer patients. Assay used: immunoSEQ multiplex PCR; TCRdb lists only in-frame clones, some missing. This table holds tens of thousands of clones, approximately 88% found once. The sequencing sample was made of PBMCs. These receptors were taken from a woman in her forties or fifties with lung cancer.

The CDR3, as DNA: TGTGCCAGCAGTTTATTCGGACAGGGGGAAGGAAACACCATATATTTT. Translating gives CASSLFGQGEGNTIYF. The rearrangement links TRBV28 to TRBJ1-3; 10 nucleotides align to TRBD1. V lost 1 base and J lost 4; bases outside the gene matches: 4. The CDR3 consists of 16 residues. CDR1 is MDHEN, CDR2 SYDVKM, per germline.

J is TRBJ1-1 and V is TRBV5-1, with D hard to call. Looked up from germline, CDR1 is SGHRS and CDR2 is YFSETQ. V dropped 0 bases and J dropped 0 bases, with 6 bases sitting between them. This CDR3 spans 14 amino acids. CDR3 nucleotides: TGCGCCAGCAGCTTGGGGATCATGAACACTGAAGCTTTCTTT. Amino acid sequence: CASSLGIMNTEAFF.

V usage is TRBV4-1 and J usage is TRBJ1-2; D is perhaps TRBD1 (5 bases). V was cut by 1 base and J by 4 bases, with 13 bases left in between. This CDR3 has 15 amino acids. Germline lookup yields CDR1 MGHRA and CDR2 YSYEKL. The CDR3 region is CASSQVTGSFYGYTF. Here the CDR3 DNA reads TGCGCCAGCAGCCAAGTAACAGGATCCTTCTATGGCTACACCTTC.

The rearrangement joins TRBV29-1 to TRBJ1-1; TRBD1 is a possible D gene (5 bases). Germline CDR1 and CDR2: SQVTM and ANQGSEA. CDR3 length equals 13 residues. V was clipped by 1 base and J by 3 bases, with 9 bases between them. The CDR3 is CSVEVREHTEAFF. CDR3 DNA: TGCAGCGTTGAAGTCAGGGAGCACACTGAAGCTTTCTTT.

This CDR3 reads CASSLGQDPSTDTQYF. The CDR3 DNA follows: TGCGCCAGCAGCTTGGGACAGGACCCTAGCACAGATACGCAGTATTTT. This chain uses TRBV5-1 with TRBJ2-3; possibly TRBD1 for D (6 bases). CDR1 and CDR2 from the germline V gene are SGHRS and YFSETQ. Trimming removed 0 bases at V and 0 bases at J, with 11 bases between. The CDR3 extends over 16 amino acids.

The rearrangement links TRBV19 to TRBJ1-1; unclear D gene. The germline V gene encodes CDR1 LNHDA and CDR2 SQIVND (reference sequence). Between the trimmed V and J ends, which lost 10 bases and 2 bases, there was a span of 23 bases. The CDR3 sequence is 16 residues long. CDR3 protein: CATRDRGGNTNTEAFF. In nucleotides, the CDR3 is TGTGCCACTCGCGACCGGGGAGGGAATACAAACACTGAAGCTTTCTTT.

The chain employs TRBV20-1 and TRBJ2-2; D is possibly TRBD1 (6 bases). With 3 bases removed from V and 1 base from J, the gap between germline ends came to 9 bases. This CDR3 is built from 14 residues. Germline CDR1 DFQATT, CDR2 SNEGSKA (reference sequence). The CDR3 DNA reads as TGCAGTGCTAGTAAACAGGGGAACACCGGGGAGCTGTTTTTT. This gives the protein CSASKQGNTGELFF.

This clone was detected once. V usage is TRBV4-3 and J usage is TRBJ1-2; D is perhaps TRBD1 (6 bases). With 3 bases removed from V and 6 bases from J, the gap between germline ends came to 14 bases. Germline loops: CDR1 LGHNA, CDR2 YSLEER. The CDR3 is 14 residues long. Here the CDR3 reads CASSQGTGANGYTF. As DNA, the CDR3 is TGCGCCAGCAGCCAGGGAACGGGGGCCAATGGCTACACCTTC.

The chain combines TRBV7-7 with TRBJ2-5; 8 nucleotides line up with TRBD1. CDR1 is SSHAT, CDR2 FNYEAQ, per germline (reference sequence). Germline trimming cut 1 base from V and 2 bases from J; bases unmatched to any gene: 3. The CDR3 extends over 15 amino acids. The CDR3 region has the DNA TGTGCCAGCAGCTTAGTAGGGACAGGACAAGAGACCCAGTACTTC. It specifies CASSLVGTGQETQYF.

The chain has TRBV5-6 and TRBJ1-4, with D possibly being TRBD1 (5 bases). V dropped 1 base and J dropped 0 bases, with 10 bases sitting between them. CDR1 is SGHDT and CDR2 is YYEEEE in the germline V gene. This CDR3 is 16 amino acids long. The CDR3 loop is CASSLRGVATNEKLFF. The DNA for the CDR3 is TGTGCCAGCAGCTTGCGGGGGGTTGCAACTAATGAAAAACTGTTTTTT.

CDR3 sequence (DNA): TGTGCCAGCAGCCGTGGAGGGACGAACACTGAAGCTTTCTTT. It specifies CASSRGGTNTEAFF. The chain employs TRBV4-2 and TRBJ1-1; a possible D gene is TRBD1 (5 bases). Looked up from germline, CDR1 is LGHNA and CDR2 is YNFKEQ. This CDR3 is 14 amino acids long. Trimming pared 4 bases from V and 1 base from J, leaving 10 bases between.

The chain recombines TRBV7-2 with TRBJ1-1; D not certain. The CDR3 spans 13 residues. Trimming took off 3 bases at V and 8 bases at J, with 13 bases between the two ends. CDR1 SGHTA and CDR2 FQGNSA come from the germline V gene. In DNA form, the CDR3 reads TGTGCCAGCAGCTTGGTCGACAAACAAGAAGCTTTCTTT. It encodes CASSLVDKQEAFF.

The rearrangement links TRBV18 to TRBJ2-5; TRBD1 is a possible D gene (5 bases). Germline CDR1 and CDR2: KGHSH and LQKENI. Deletions cut 2 bases from V and 4 bases from J, with 17 bases between. CDR3 length: 16 residues. In nucleotides, the CDR3 is TGTGCCAGCTCACCATATGTTCCGGCCAGGGCAGAGACCCAGTACTTC. This gives the protein CASSPYVPARAETQYF.

As DNA, the CDR3 is TGCGCCAGCAGCCAAGACAGGGAAACGAACACCATATATTTT. Protein: CASSQDRETNTIYF. The chain is built from TRBV4-1 and TRBJ1-3, with TRBD1 as a possible D gene (5 bases). Germline V lookup: CDR1 MGHRA, CDR2 YSYEKL. Trimming took 0 bases from V and 7 from J, leaving 10 bases between them. There are 14 residues in the CDR3.

V and J are TRBV5-1 and TRBJ2-3, with 8 bases aligning to TRBD1. V shed 2 bases, J shed 0 bases, and the junction held 2 bases outside the gene matches. The CDR3 has 15 amino acids. CDR1 and CDR2 from the germline V gene are SGHRS and YFSETQ. The CDR3 nucleotides read TGCGCCAGCAGCTTACAGGGGGGAAGCACAGATACGCAGTATTTT. This gives the protein CASSLQGGSTDTQYF.

The gene calls are TRBV28 and TRBJ1-2; no firm D call. Between the trimmed V and J ends, which lost 5 bases and 0 bases, there was a span of 19 bases. This CDR3 contains 17 residues. Per germline, CDR1 MDHEN and CDR2 SYDVKM. As DNA, the CDR3 is TGTGCCAGCAGTCCCCCCACCATTGATTGGTCTAACTATGGCTACACCTTC. Protein product: CASSPPTIDWSNYGYTF.

This clone was detected only once. The chain uses TRBV21-1 and TRBJ2-7; the D call of TRBD1 is as the table states it, not checked on the DNA. TRBV21-1 is a documented pseudogene. CDR3 length equals 18 residues. In DNA form, the CDR3 reads TGTGCCAGCAGCAAAGAACCCCCCCCCTCGCAGGCCCCCCACGAGCAGTACTTC. Protein sequence: CASSKEPPPSQAPHEQYF.

The chain has TRBV6-1 and TRBJ2-7; D ambiguous. CDR3 size: 13 residues. V was shortened by 2 bases and J by 2 bases, with 7 bases between the two germline ends. In germline, CDR1 is MNHNS, CDR2 SASEGT. Written as DNA, the CDR3 is TGTGCCAGCAGTGAATATGCGGCCTACGAGCAGTACTTC. It yields the protein CASSEYAAYEQYF.

Here the CDR3 reads CASSLWEGQGAFF. CDR3 DNA: TGTGCCAGCAGTTTATGGGAGGGGCAAGGGGCTTTCTTT. This chain connects TRBV28 to TRBJ1-1, with D possibly TRBD1 on 5 matching bases. V dropped 0 bases and J dropped 11 bases, with 13 bases sitting between them. The germline V gene has CDR1 MDHEN and CDR2 SYDVKM. CDR3 length equals 13 residues.

J is TRBJ1-1 and V is TRBV7-3; D gene ambiguous. Germline CDR1 is SGHTA and CDR2 is FQGTGA. V was cut by 3 bases and J by 4 bases, with 9 bases left in between. The CDR3 loop spans 13 amino acids. CDR3 loop: CASSFLEGTEAFF. CDR3 DNA sequence: TGTGCCAGCAGCTTTCTCGAGGGCACTGAAGCTTTCTTT.

V gene TRBV18 combines with J gene TRBJ2-5; no firm D call. Germline CDR1 reads KGHSH; CDR2 reads LQKENI. V dropped 2 bases and J dropped 1 base, with 5 bases sitting between them. This CDR3 has 13 amino acids. The CDR3 loop reads CASSPGIQETQYF. The CDR3 DNA sequence: TGTGCCAGCTCACCAGGAATCCAAGAGACCCAGTACTTC.

This chain connects TRBV2 to TRBJ1-2; D is perhaps TRBD1 (5 bases). Per germline, CDR1 SNHLY and CDR2 FYNNEI. V lost 4 bases, J lost 8 bases, and 14 bases lay in between. This CDR3 is 13 amino acids long. This CDR3 is CASSGGDWEGYTF. CDR3 coding DNA: TGTGCCAGCAGTGGAGGGGACTGGGAAGGCTACACCTTC.

The rearrangement joins TRBV6-5 to TRBJ2-3; TRBD1 aligns across 9 bases. V gave up 6 bases and J gave up 5 bases; unmatched junction bases: 9. This CDR3 contains 15 residues. Germline CDR1 is MNHEY and CDR2 is SVGAGI. The CDR3 loop reads CASRGTGGWGDTQYF. CDR3 bases: TGTGCCAGCAGGGGCACAGGGGGCTGGGGAGATACGCAGTATTTT.